This T cell receptor beta chain was profiled in a study of cytomegalovirus exposure and HLA in healthy donors. Study-level findings and limits: Researchers reportedly found TCR beta sequences accurately predicted most subjects' HLA-A and HLA-B alleles. In an earlier analysis, in some 500 donors, most V segments appeared productive either ~90% or ~30% of the time. The availability of immune exposure information extended only to CMV serostatus.

Comment on this clone: What it binds is not known.

The PCR employed 60 Vbeta primers together with 13 Jbeta primers. Sequenced by immunoSEQ multiplex PCR; TCRdb stores in-frame clones only, minus some. The sample holds approximately 200,000 clones, approximately 80% seen once. V lost 4 bases and J 7 bases, leaving 10 bases between the germline ends. The CDR3 loop spans 13 amino acids. Germline CDR1 is SGHTA and CDR2 is FQGNSA. This TCR derives from a boy aged 2 to 10 in good health and CMV-seronegative. The chain links TRBV7-2 to TRBJ2-2, with D unclear. What was sequenced was PBMCs. CDR3 residues: CASSWQVSGELFF. For the CDR3, the DNA is TGTGCCAGCAGCTGGCAGGTTAGCGGGGAGCTGTTTTTT. Full variable domain (missing parts from reference TRBV7-2 and TRBJ2-2): GAGVSQSPSNKVTEKGKDVELRCDPISGHTALYWYRQSLGQGLEFLIYFQGNSAPDKSGLPSDRFSAERTGGSVSTLTIQRTQQEDSAVYLCASSWQVSGELFFGEGSRLTVL.